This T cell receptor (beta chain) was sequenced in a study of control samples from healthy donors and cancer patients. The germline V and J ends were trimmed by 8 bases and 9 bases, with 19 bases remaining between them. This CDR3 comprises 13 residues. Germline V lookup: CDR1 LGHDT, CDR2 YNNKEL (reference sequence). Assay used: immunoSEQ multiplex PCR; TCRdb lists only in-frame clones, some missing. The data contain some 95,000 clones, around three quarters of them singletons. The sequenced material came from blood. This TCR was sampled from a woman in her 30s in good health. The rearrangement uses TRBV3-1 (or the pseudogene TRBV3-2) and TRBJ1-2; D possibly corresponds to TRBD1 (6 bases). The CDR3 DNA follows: TGTGCCAGCCGAGCTCGACAGGAGAGCAGCTACACCTTC. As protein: CASRARQESSYTF.